These T cell receptor beta chains were read from a single sample in a study of cytomegalovirus exposure and HLA in healthy donors. Repertoires were generated with immunoSEQ multiplex PCR, while TCRdb's copy carries only in-frame clones and drops some. The data contain 50,000 to 70,000 clones, 70% to 85% of them singletons. Sequenced input: PBMCs. The receptors stem from a girl between 10 and 17 years old in good health and CMV-seropositive. The CDR3 runs from the conserved cysteine through the conserved F or W. The order of the fields is J gene, V gene, clone size, D gene, CDR3 protein, CDR3 DNA. The D gene is left open where the match is weak. Rows may omit the clone size; those that give it use once, few, many or a size class.

j_call: TRBJ1-4; v_call: TRBV6-5; clone_size: NA; d_call: TRBD1; cdr3_aa: CASSYSGTGNEKLFF; cdr3_nt: TGTGCCAGCAGTTACTCCGGGACAGGGAATGAAAAACTGTTTTTT
j_call: TRBJ1-1; v_call: TRBV7-2; clone_size: NA; d_call: NA; cdr3_aa: CASSFDTEAFF; cdr3_nt: TGTGCCAGCAGCTTCGACACTGAAGCTTTCTTT
j_call: TRBJ1-4; v_call: TRBV2; clone_size: NA; d_call: NA; cdr3_aa: CASSPDRSTNEKLFF; cdr3_nt: TGTGCCAGCAGTCCCGACAGATCAACTAATGAAAAACTGTTTTTT
j_call: TRBJ2-3; v_call: TRBV5-1; clone_size: NA; d_call: TRBD2; cdr3_aa: CASRYSGFTDTQYF; cdr3_nt: TGCGCCAGCAGGTATAGCGGGTTCACAGATACGCAGTATTTT
j_call: TRBJ2-7; v_call: TRBV9; clone_size: NA; d_call: TRBD1; cdr3_aa: CASSETGQSQLGVPHEQYF; cdr3_nt: TGTGCCAGCAGCGAGACGGGACAGTCCCAGCTAGGTGTCCCCCACGAGCAGTACTTC
j_call: TRBJ2-7; v_call: TRBV15; clone_size: NA; d_call: TRBD1; cdr3_aa: CATSREIPGGAYEQYF; cdr3_nt: TGTGCCACCAGCAGAGAGATCCCAGGGGGCGCATACGAGCAGTACTTC
j_call: TRBJ2-1; v_call: TRBV30; clone_size: NA; d_call: NA; cdr3_aa: CAWTQSRGNEQFF; cdr3_nt: TGTGCCTGGACCCAGTCGAGAGGGAATGAGCAGTTCTTC
j_call: TRBJ1-2; v_call: TRBV6-5; clone_size: NA; d_call: NA; cdr3_aa: CASSQPGGGYTF; cdr3_nt: TGTGCCAGCAGCCAACCGGGGGGAGGCTACACCTTC
j_call: TRBJ1-1; v_call: TRBV7-9; clone_size: NA; d_call: NA; cdr3_aa: CASSPRVPEAFF; cdr3_nt: TGTGCCAGCAGCCCCAGGGTGCCTGAAGCTTTCTTT
j_call: TRBJ2-3; v_call: TRBV29-1; clone_size: few; d_call: TRBD2; cdr3_aa: CSVEPLGLAGADTQYF; cdr3_nt: TGCAGCGTTGAGCCCTTGGGGCTAGCGGGAGCAGATACGCAGTATTTT
j_call: TRBJ1-3; v_call: TRBV28; clone_size: once; d_call: TRBD1; cdr3_aa: CASSSWTGNSGNTIYF; cdr3_nt: TGTGCCAGCAGTTCTTGGACAGGGAACTCTGGAAACACCATATATTTT
j_call: TRBJ2-5; v_call: TRBV18; clone_size: NA; d_call: NA; cdr3_aa: CASSPSETQYF; cdr3_nt: TGTGCCAGCTCTCCCTCGGAGACCCAGTACTTC
j_call: TRBJ2-1; v_call: TRBV15; clone_size: many; d_call: NA; cdr3_aa: CATSRASGGNEQFF; cdr3_nt: TGTGCCACCAGCAGAGCATCAGGTGGGAATGAGCAGTTCTTC
j_call: TRBJ1-5; v_call: TRBV2; clone_size: NA; d_call: NA; cdr3_aa: CASSDGRGKMVVRDQPQHF; cdr3_nt: TGTGCCAGCAGTGACGGCAGGGGCAAGATGGTTGTACGGGATCAGCCCCAGCATTTT
j_call: TRBJ1-2; v_call: TRBV5-1; clone_size: NA; d_call: NA; cdr3_aa: CASSLPSEWGYTF; cdr3_nt: TGCGCCAGCAGCTTGCCCTCTGAGTGGGGCTACACCTTC
j_call: TRBJ1-1; v_call: TRBV6-1; clone_size: few; d_call: TRBD1; cdr3_aa: CASSVLTGGGTEAFF; cdr3_nt: TGTGCCAGCAGTGTACTGACAGGGGGGGGCACTGAAGCTTTCTTT
j_call: TRBJ2-7; v_call: TRBV15; clone_size: NA; d_call: TRBD2; cdr3_aa: CATSRGLAESSYEQYF; cdr3_nt: TGTGCCACCAGCAGGGGCCTAGCGGAGAGCTCCTACGAGCAGTACTTC
j_call: TRBJ2-2; v_call: TRBV2; clone_size: NA; d_call: TRBD1; cdr3_aa: CASSLQGVDTGELFF; cdr3_nt: TGTGCCAGCAGTCTCCAGGGGGTAGACACCGGGGAGCTGTTTTTT
j_call: TRBJ2-1; v_call: TRBV28; clone_size: NA; d_call: NA; cdr3_aa: CASSPRGRQLLGGLLLYNEQFF; cdr3_nt: TGTGCCAGCAGTCCCCGGGGAAGACAGCTCCTCGGGGGGCTCCTCCTATACAATGAGCAGTTCTTC
j_call: TRBJ2-7; v_call: TRBV6-5; clone_size: NA; d_call: TRBD2; cdr3_aa: CASRSLGGAMYEQYF; cdr3_nt: TGTGCCAGCAGAAGCCTCGGGGGGGCTATGTACGAGCAGTACTTC
j_call: TRBJ2-7; v_call: TRBV5-1; clone_size: NA; d_call: TRBD1; cdr3_aa: CASSWGQVSSYEQYF; cdr3_nt: TGCGCCAGCAGCTGGGGACAGGTGAGCTCCTACGAGCAGTACTTC
j_call: TRBJ1-6; v_call: TRBV7-9; clone_size: NA; d_call: TRBD1; cdr3_aa: CASSQDRMSTYNSPLHF; cdr3_nt: TGTGCCAGCAGCCAGGACAGGATGTCAACCTATAATTCACCCCTCCACTTT
j_call: TRBJ1-6; v_call: TRBV6-5; clone_size: NA; d_call: TRBD1; cdr3_aa: CASSYDRGTGNSPLHF; cdr3_nt: TGTGCCAGCAGTTACGACAGGGGAACGGGTAATTCACCCCTCCACTTT
j_call: TRBJ1-1; v_call: TRBV30; clone_size: NA; d_call: NA; cdr3_aa: CAWRGEGTEAFF; cdr3_nt: TGTGCCTGGAGGGGCGAGGGCACTGAAGCTTTCTTT